A selection of T cell receptor beta chains follows, all from one sample in a study of cytomegalovirus exposure and HLA in healthy donors. The assay was immunoSEQ multiplex PCR, and TCRdb's table has in-frame clones only and misses some. This table holds roughly 150,000 clones, nearly 90% found once. Material for sequencing was PBMCs. The receptors derive from a woman under 30 in good health and CMV-seropositive. CDR3s include the opening cysteine and the closing phenylalanine or tryptophan. The D gene is left open where the match is weak. Clone size is stated in some rows and not others, as once, few, many or a class when expanded.

D gene: .
J gene: TRBJ1-1
clone size: .
V gene: TRBV2
CDR3 DNA: TGTGCCAGCAGTCCTGTGTCGGGCACTGAAGCTTTCTTT
CDR3 protein: CASSPVSGTEAFF

D gene: TRBD1
J gene: TRBJ2-7
clone size: .
V gene: TRBV30
CDR3 DNA: TGTGCCTGGGATAAAGACAGGGGTAATCCCTACGAGCAGTACTTC
CDR3 protein: CAWDKDRGNPYEQYF

D gene: TRBD1
J gene: TRBJ2-3
clone size: once
V gene: TRBV15
CDR3 DNA: TGTGCCACCAGCAGACTAGCCGGACAGGGTGCAGATACGCAGTATTTT
CDR3 protein: CATSRLAGQGADTQYF

D gene: .
J gene: TRBJ2-7
clone size: .
V gene: TRBV19
CDR3 DNA: TGTGCCAGTAGTCCACAGGCGAAGCTCTCCTACGAGCAGTACTTC
CDR3 protein: CASSPQAKLSYEQYF

D gene: .
J gene: TRBJ2-1
clone size: .
V gene: TRBV9
CDR3 DNA: TGTGCCAGCAGCGTGGAGGGCCTCTCCAATGAGCAGTTCTTC
CDR3 protein: CASSVEGLSNEQFF

D gene: TRBD1
J gene: TRBJ1-5
clone size: .
V gene: TRBV18
CDR3 DNA: TGTGCCAGCTCAACCGGGACAGCAGATAGCAATCAGCCCCAGCATTTT
CDR3 protein: CASSTGTADSNQPQHF

D gene: .
J gene: TRBJ1-1
clone size: .
V gene: TRBV30
CDR3 DNA: TGTGCCTGGAGTTTTGGGGGGATGAACACTGAAGCTTTCTTT
CDR3 protein: CAWSFGGMNTEAFF

D gene: .
J gene: TRBJ1-2
clone size: .
V gene: TRBV28
CDR3 DNA: TGTGCCAGCAGTACCGGGGGGACAACTAACTATGGCTACACCTTC
CDR3 protein: CASSTGGTTNYGYTF

D gene: .
J gene: TRBJ2-1
clone size: .
V gene: TRBV6-4
CDR3 DNA: TGTGCCAGCAGTCGAATAGCCAGAGAAGAGCAGTTCTTC
CDR3 protein: CASSRIAREEQFF

D gene: TRBD2
J gene: TRBJ2-1
clone size: .
V gene: TRBV12-5
CDR3 DNA: TGTGCTAGTGGTCCGCCCGGGACTAGTACGGGGTCCTACAATGAGCAGTTCTTC
CDR3 protein: CASGPPGTSTGSYNEQFF

D gene: .
J gene: TRBJ2-2
clone size: .
V gene: TRBV6-6
CDR3 DNA: TGTGCCAGCATCGTAACAGGCTTACGGGAGACCGGGGAGCTGTTTTTT
CDR3 protein: CASIVTGLRETGELFF

D gene: .
J gene: TRBJ1-1
clone size: .
V gene: TRBV10-2
CDR3 DNA: TGCGCCAGCAGGGAGGGGCTCATGAACACTGAAGCTTTCTTT
CDR3 protein: CASREGLMNTEAFF

D gene: .
J gene: TRBJ1-2
clone size: .
V gene: TRBV30
CDR3 DNA: TGTGCCTGGTGGCGGCGACCTGGAGGCTACACCTTC
CDR3 protein: CAWWRRPGGYTF

D gene: TRBD1
J gene: TRBJ1-4
clone size: .
V gene: TRBV2
CDR3 DNA: TGTGCCAGCAGTGAAGCCGGGACAGGGGGTGAAAAACTGTTTTTT
CDR3 protein: CASSEAGTGGEKLFF

D gene: TRBD2
J gene: TRBJ2-3
clone size: .
V gene: TRBV5-6
CDR3 DNA: TGTGCCAGCAGCTTGAGAGGAACTAGCGGAAGCACAGATACGCAGTATTTT
CDR3 protein: CASSLRGTSGSTDTQYF

D gene: TRBD1
J gene: TRBJ1-2
clone size: .
V gene: TRBV30
CDR3 DNA: TGTGCCTGGAGTTGGGAATGGGGACAGTTGCGTGACTCCTACACCTTC
CDR3 protein: CAWSWEWGQLRDSYTF

D gene: TRBD2
J gene: TRBJ2-2
clone size: few
V gene: TRBV25-1
CDR3 DNA: TGTGCCACCGCAAGGCGGGAGGTGGACACCGGGGAGCTGTTTTTT
CDR3 protein: CATARREVDTGELFF

D gene: .
J gene: TRBJ1-4
clone size: .
V gene: TRBV5-1
CDR3 DNA: TGCGCCAGCAGCTTGTGGCAGGGCTCCGAAAAACTGTTTTTT
CDR3 protein: CASSLWQGSEKLFF

D gene: TRBD2
J gene: TRBJ2-5
clone size: .
V gene: TRBV2
CDR3 DNA: TGTGCCAGCAGTGCCGGGGGAGGGGAGGAGACCCAGTACTTC
CDR3 protein: CASSAGGGEETQYF

D gene: .
J gene: TRBJ2-1
clone size: .
V gene: TRBV19
CDR3 DNA: TGTGCCAGTAATCGCGGGTACGACCCCAATGAGCAGTTCTTC
CDR3 protein: CASNRGYDPNEQFF

D gene: .
J gene: TRBJ2-2
clone size: few
V gene: TRBV6-1
CDR3 DNA: TGTGCCAGCAGTCCCCCAAGGGGGACCGGGGAGCTGTTTTTT
CDR3 protein: CASSPPRGTGELFF

D gene: .
J gene: TRBJ2-3
clone size: .
V gene: TRBV4-2
CDR3 DNA: TGTGCCAGCAGCCAAGATCGGCTAGCAGGGGCAGATACGCAGTATTTT
CDR3 protein: CASSQDRLAGADTQYF

D gene: .
J gene: TRBJ2-7
clone size: .
V gene: TRBV10-3
CDR3 DNA: TGTGCCACCCGTGGGCGGGTTTCCTACGAGCAGTACTTC
CDR3 protein: CATRGRVSYEQYF

D gene: .
J gene: TRBJ2-1
clone size: .
V gene: TRBV30
CDR3 DNA: TGTGCCTGGAATGAGGGAGCCTACAATGAGCAGTTCTTC
CDR3 protein: CAWNEGAYNEQFF

D gene: .
J gene: TRBJ1-2
clone size: .
V gene: TRBV30
CDR3 DNA: TGTGCCTGGAGTACAGGGTGGGACTATGGCTACACCTTC
CDR3 protein: CAWSTGWDYGYTF

D gene: TRBD2
J gene: TRBJ2-1
clone size: .
V gene: TRBV2
CDR3 DNA: TGTGCCAGCAGGGCTATAGCGGGAGCTTACAATGAGCAGTTCTTC
CDR3 protein: CASRAIAGAYNEQFF

D gene: TRBD2
J gene: TRBJ2-1
clone size: .
V gene: TRBV5-1
CDR3 DNA: TGCGCCAGCAGCTTGGGCGGGAGCCGTGAGCAGTTCTTC
CDR3 protein: CASSLGGSREQFF

D gene: TRBD2
J gene: TRBJ2-1
clone size: .
V gene: TRBV19
CDR3 DNA: TGTGCCACTATAGCGGGAGTTGAGCAGTTCTTC
CDR3 protein: CATIAGVEQFF

D gene: TRBD1
J gene: TRBJ2-5
clone size: .
V gene: TRBV30
CDR3 DNA: TGTGCCTGGAGTGATGGACAGGCCGGTAGGGAGACCCAGTACTTC
CDR3 protein: CAWSDGQAGRETQYF

D gene: TRBD2
J gene: TRBJ2-1
clone size: .
V gene: TRBV7-9
CDR3 DNA: TGTGCCAGCAGCTCCCCGCCTCTAGCGGGAGCCTACAATGAGCAGTTCTTC
CDR3 protein: CASSSPPLAGAYNEQFF

D gene: .
J gene: TRBJ1-2
clone size: .
V gene: TRBV4-2
CDR3 DNA: TGTGCCAGCAGCCAAGACGGGGGGAGACTCTATGGCTACACCTTC
CDR3 protein: CASSQDGGRLYGYTF

D gene: TRBD2
J gene: TRBJ2-7
clone size: once
V gene: TRBV5-6
CDR3 DNA: TGTGCCAGCAGCTCGGGGGGGGACCGCGAGCAGTACTTC
CDR3 protein: CASSSGGDREQYF

D gene: .
J gene: TRBJ2-2
clone size: .
V gene: TRBV27
CDR3 DNA: TGTGCCAGCGGCAGTGAACAGGTCTTCACCGGGGAGCTGTTTTTT
CDR3 protein: CASGSEQVFTGELFF

D gene: TRBD1
J gene: TRBJ2-2
clone size: .
V gene: TRBV6-4
CDR3 DNA: TGTGCCAGCGAGCAGGGGGCAAACACCGGGGAGCTGTTTTTT
CDR3 protein: CASEQGANTGELFF

D gene: .
J gene: TRBJ1-2
clone size: .
V gene: TRBV10-3
CDR3 DNA: TGTGCCATCAGTGAGGGGGGGGGTCCCCCCTATGGCTACACCTTC
CDR3 protein: CAISEGGGPPYGYTF

D gene: TRBD2
J gene: TRBJ2-5
clone size: once
V gene: TRBV19
CDR3 DNA: TGTGCCAGTAGTATTAAAGGGCGGAGGCTAGCGGGAGAGTGGGAGACCCAGTACTTC
CDR3 protein: CASSIKGRRLAGEWETQYF

D gene: TRBD1
J gene: TRBJ2-5
clone size: .
V gene: TRBV7-2
CDR3 DNA: TGTGCCAGCAGCTTCCCCCGGGACAGGGGGCCCCTAGAGACCCAGTACTTC
CDR3 protein: CASSFPRDRGPLETQYF

D gene: .
J gene: TRBJ2-7
clone size: .
V gene: TRBV19
CDR3 DNA: TGTGCCAGTAGTATTGGTACAGGGAAATACAACGAGCAGTACTTC
CDR3 protein: CASSIGTGKYNEQYF

D gene: .
J gene: TRBJ1-1
clone size: .
V gene: TRBV2
CDR3 DNA: TGTGCCAGCAGTGCAGATCCGAACACTGAAGCTTTCTTT
CDR3 protein: CASSADPNTEAFF

D gene: TRBD2
J gene: TRBJ2-2
clone size: .
V gene: TRBV11-3
CDR3 DNA: TGTGCCAGCAGTCGCGGGAGTGCCGGGGAGCTGTTTTTT
CDR3 protein: CASSRGSAGELFF

D gene: TRBD2
J gene: TRBJ2-7
clone size: .
V gene: TRBV7-9
CDR3 DNA: TGTGCCAGCAGCTTGTTTGCGGGAGACTACGAGCAGTACTTC
CDR3 protein: CASSLFAGDYEQYF

D gene: .
J gene: TRBJ2-7
clone size: .
V gene: TRBV7-2
CDR3 DNA: TGTGCCAGCAGCTTACACTTAACCTCCTACGAGCAGTACTTC
CDR3 protein: CASSLHLTSYEQYF

D gene: .
J gene: TRBJ1-1
clone size: .
V gene: TRBV6-6
CDR3 DNA: TGTGCCAGCAGCCTCGGGGTCAGCGCTGAAGCTTTCTTT
CDR3 protein: CASSLGVSAEAFF

D gene: TRBD1
J gene: TRBJ1-1
clone size: .
V gene: TRBV9
CDR3 DNA: TGTGCCAGCAGCTCCCAGGACAGGGCCTTGATGAACACTGAAGCTTTCTTT
CDR3 protein: CASSSQDRALMNTEAFF

D gene: TRBD1
J gene: TRBJ1-2
clone size: few
V gene: TRBV15
CDR3 DNA: TGTGCCACCAGCCCCCGGGACAGGTATGGCTACACCTTC
CDR3 protein: CATSPRDRYGYTF

D gene: TRBD1
J gene: TRBJ2-7
clone size: .
V gene: TRBV7-3
CDR3 DNA: TGTGCCAGCAGCATCTCCGGGACAGGGGACTACGAGCAGTACTTC
CDR3 protein: CASSISGTGDYEQYF

D gene: .
J gene: TRBJ2-5
clone size: .
V gene: TRBV7-7
CDR3 DNA: TGTGCTAGCACAACAGGGTCCCAAGAGACCCAGTACTTC
CDR3 protein: CASTTGSQETQYF

D gene: .
J gene: TRBJ2-3
clone size: .
V gene: TRBV9
CDR3 DNA: TGTGCCAGCAGCGCCGTAGCCCCAGATACGCAGTATTTT
CDR3 protein: CASSAVAPDTQYF

D gene: TRBD2
J gene: TRBJ2-1
clone size: .
V gene: TRBV2
CDR3 DNA: TGTGCCAGCAGGGCGGGGGGCTCCTACAATGAGCAGTTCTTC
CDR3 protein: CASRAGGSYNEQFF

D gene: .
J gene: TRBJ1-1
clone size: once
V gene: TRBV11-3
CDR3 DNA: TGTGCCAGCAGCCCCGGGACAAAGAACACTGAAGCTTTCTTT
CDR3 protein: CASSPGTKNTEAFF